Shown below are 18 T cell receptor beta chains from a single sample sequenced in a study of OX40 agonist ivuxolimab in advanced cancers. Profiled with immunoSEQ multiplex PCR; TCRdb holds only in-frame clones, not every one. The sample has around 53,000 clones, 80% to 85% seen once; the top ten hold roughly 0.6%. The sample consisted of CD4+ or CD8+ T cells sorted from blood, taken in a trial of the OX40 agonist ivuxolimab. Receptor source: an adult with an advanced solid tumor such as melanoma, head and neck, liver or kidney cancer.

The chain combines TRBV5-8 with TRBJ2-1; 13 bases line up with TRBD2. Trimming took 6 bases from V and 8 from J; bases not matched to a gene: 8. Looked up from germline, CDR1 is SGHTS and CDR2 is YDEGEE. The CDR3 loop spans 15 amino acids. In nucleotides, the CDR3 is TGTGCCAGCACCGCTGGGACTAGCGGGAAGGATGAGCAGTTCTTC. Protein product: CASTAGTSGKDEQFF.

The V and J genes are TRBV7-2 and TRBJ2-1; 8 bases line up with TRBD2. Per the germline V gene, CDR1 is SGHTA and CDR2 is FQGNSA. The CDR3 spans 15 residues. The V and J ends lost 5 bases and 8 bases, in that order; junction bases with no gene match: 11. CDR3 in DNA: TGTGCCAGCAGCCAAAGCGGGAGCCCCGGGTATGAGCAGTTCTTC. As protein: CASSQSGSPGYEQFF.

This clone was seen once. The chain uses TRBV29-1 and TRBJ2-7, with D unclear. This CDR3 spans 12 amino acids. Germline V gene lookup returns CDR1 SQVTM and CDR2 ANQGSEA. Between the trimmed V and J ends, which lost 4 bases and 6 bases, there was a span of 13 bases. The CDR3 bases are TGCAGCGTTGCAAGCGTTTCTGGCGAGCAGTACTTC. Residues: CSVASVSGEQYF.

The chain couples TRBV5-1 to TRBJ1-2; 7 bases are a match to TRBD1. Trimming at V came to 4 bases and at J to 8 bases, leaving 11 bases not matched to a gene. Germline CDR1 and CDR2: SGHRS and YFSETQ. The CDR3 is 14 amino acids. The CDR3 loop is CASSPGMDRKGYTF. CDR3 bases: TGCGCCAGCAGCCCGGGGATGGACAGGAAGGGCTACACCTTC.

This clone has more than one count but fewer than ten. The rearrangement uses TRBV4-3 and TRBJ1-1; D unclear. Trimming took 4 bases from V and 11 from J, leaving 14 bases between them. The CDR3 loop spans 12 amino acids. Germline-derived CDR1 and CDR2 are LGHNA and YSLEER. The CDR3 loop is CASSLEGSTAFF. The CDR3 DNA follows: TGCGCCAGCAGCCTGGAGGGTAGCACGGCTTTCTTT.

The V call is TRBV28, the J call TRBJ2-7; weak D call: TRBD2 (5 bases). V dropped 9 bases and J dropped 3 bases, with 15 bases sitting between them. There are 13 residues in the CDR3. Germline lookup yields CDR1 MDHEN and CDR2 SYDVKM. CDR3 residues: CASTERIYYEQYF. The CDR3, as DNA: TGTGCCAGTACGGAGCGGATTTACTACGAGCAGTACTTC.

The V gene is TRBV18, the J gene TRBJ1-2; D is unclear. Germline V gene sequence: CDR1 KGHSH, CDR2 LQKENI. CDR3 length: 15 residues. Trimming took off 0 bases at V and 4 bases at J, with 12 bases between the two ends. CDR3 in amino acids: CASSPPRAEVYGYTF. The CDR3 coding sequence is TGTGCCAGCTCACCACCGAGGGCTGAAGTCTATGGCTACACCTTC.

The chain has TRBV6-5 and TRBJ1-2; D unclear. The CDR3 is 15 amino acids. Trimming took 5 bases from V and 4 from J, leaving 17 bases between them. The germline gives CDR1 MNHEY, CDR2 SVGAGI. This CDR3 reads CASSPDSLQAYGYTF. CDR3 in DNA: TGTGCCAGCAGTCCCGACTCTCTTCAGGCCTATGGCTACACCTTC.

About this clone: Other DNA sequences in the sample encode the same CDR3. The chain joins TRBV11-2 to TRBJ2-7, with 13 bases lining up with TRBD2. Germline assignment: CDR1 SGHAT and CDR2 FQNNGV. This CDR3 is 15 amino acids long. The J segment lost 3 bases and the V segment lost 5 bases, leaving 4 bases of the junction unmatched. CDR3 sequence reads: CASSIRTSGSYEQYF. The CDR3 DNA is TGTGCCAGCAGCATACGGACTAGCGGGAGCTACGAGCAGTACTTC.

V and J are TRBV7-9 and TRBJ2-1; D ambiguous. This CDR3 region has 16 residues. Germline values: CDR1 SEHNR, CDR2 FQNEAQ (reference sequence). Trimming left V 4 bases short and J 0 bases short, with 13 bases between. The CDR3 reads CASSSPPQHSYNEQFF. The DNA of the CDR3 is TGTGCCAGCAGCTCCCCTCCACAGCACTCCTACAATGAGCAGTTCTTC.

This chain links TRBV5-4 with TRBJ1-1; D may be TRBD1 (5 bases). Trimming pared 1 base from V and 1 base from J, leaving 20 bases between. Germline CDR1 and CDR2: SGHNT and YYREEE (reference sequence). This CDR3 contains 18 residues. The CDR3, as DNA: TGTGCCAGCAGCTTGAGAGAAGGACAACCAAGAAAGAACACTGAAGCTTTCTTT. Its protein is CASSLREGQPRKNTEAFF.

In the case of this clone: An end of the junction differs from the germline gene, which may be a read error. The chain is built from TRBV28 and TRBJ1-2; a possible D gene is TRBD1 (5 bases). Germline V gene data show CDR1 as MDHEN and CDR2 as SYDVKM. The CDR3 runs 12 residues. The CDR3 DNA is TGTGCCAGCAAGACCGGGACCGCCTCATTTGTCTTC. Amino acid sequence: CASKTGTASFVF.

CDR3 DNA sequence: TGTGCCAGCAGTTTCGGGAGGTCCGGGGAGCTGTTTTTT. The encoded protein is CASSFGRSGELFF. The J gene is TRBJ2-2, the V gene TRBV7-8; 7 nucleotides align to TRBD2. J lost 6 bases, V lost 6 bases, and 4 bases had no gene match. Germline CDR1 and CDR2: SGHVS and FQNEAQ. The CDR3 runs to 13 residues.

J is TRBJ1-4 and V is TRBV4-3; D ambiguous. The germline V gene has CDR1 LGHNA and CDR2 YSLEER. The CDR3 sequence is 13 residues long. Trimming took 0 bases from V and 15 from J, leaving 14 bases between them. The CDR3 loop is CASSQEESGRLFF. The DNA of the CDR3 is TGCGCCAGCAGCCAAGAGGAATCCGGGCGCTTGTTTTTT.

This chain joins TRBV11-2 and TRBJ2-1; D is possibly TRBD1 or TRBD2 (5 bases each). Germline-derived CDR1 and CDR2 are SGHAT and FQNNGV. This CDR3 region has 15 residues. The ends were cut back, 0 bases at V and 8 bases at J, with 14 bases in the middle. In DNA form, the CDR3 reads TGTGCCAGCAGCTTAGATCTCGGGGCAGCGCATGAGCAGTTCTTC. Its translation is CASSLDLGAAHEQFF.

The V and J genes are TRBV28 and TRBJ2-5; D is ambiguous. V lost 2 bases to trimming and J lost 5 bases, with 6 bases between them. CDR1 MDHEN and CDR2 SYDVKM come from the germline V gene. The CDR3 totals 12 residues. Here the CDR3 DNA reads TGTGCCAGCAGTTTACAGACCGAGACCCAGTACTTC. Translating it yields CASSLQTETQYF. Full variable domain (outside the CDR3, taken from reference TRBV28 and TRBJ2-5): DVKVTQSSRYLVKRTGEKVFLECVQDMDHENMFWYRQDPGLGLRLIYFSYDVKMKEKGDIPEGYSVSREKKERFSLILESASTNQTSMYLCASSLQTETQYFGPGTRLLVL.

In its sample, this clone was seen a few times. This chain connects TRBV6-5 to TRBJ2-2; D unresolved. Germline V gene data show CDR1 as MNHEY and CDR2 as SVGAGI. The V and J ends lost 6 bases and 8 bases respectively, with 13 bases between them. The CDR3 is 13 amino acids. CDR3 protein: CASRESVRGELFF. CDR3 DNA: TGTGCCAGCAGGGAGAGCGTACGGGGGGAGCTGTTTTTT.

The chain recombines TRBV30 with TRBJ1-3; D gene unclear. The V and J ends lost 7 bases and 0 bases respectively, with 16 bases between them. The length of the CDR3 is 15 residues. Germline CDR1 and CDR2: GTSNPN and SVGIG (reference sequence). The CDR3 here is CASTLPGYSGNTIYF. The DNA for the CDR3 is TGTGCCTCGACACTCCCGGGCTACTCTGGAAACACCATATATTTT.